This T cell receptor (beta chain) appears in the sequencing data of a study of T cells after yellow fever vaccination. Whole-study context: Fractions low in cell number were prepared with SMART-Seq v4 Ultra Low Input.

Study-level points and caveats: Re-detected after boosting: most primary clones, more than 95% of CD4 and 88% of CD8.

TCRdb fed the 5' RACE reads into MiXCR, producing one record per CDR3 protein. This table has around 63,000 distinct CDR3 sequences, 6% to 7.5% appearing once. This clonotype was seen repeatedly, ten times or more. The target antigen is unknown. This receptor was identified in a man younger than 45 who received the YFV17D yellow fever vaccine. The source material was CD8+ T cells sorted from PBMCs, sampled 15 days after the yellow fever booster vaccination.

The CDR3 region has the DNA TGTGCCAGCAGCGTAGGGGGGTCCTCGAGCTCCTACGAGCAGTACTTC. This gives the protein CASSVGGSSSSYEQYF. The V call is TRBV9, the J call TRBJ2-7, with D tentatively TRBD1 or TRBD2 (5 bases each). Germline V lookup: CDR1 SGDLS, CDR2 YYNGEE. Trimming took off 0 bases at V and 0 bases at J, with 13 bases between the two ends. This CDR3 is 16 amino acids long.